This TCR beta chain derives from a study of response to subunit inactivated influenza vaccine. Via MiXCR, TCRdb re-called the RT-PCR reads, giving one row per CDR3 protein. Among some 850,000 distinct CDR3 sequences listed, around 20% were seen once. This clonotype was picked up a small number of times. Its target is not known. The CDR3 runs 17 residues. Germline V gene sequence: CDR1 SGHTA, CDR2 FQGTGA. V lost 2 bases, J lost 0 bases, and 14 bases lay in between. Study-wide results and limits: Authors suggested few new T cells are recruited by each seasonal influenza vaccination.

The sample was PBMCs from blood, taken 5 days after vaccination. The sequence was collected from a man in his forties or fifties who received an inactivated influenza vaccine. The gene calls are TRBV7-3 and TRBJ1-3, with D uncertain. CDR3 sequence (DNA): TGTGCCAGCAGCTTAGACCGAGGAGCGCCCTCTGGAAACACCATATATTTT. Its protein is CASSLDRGAPSGNTIYF.